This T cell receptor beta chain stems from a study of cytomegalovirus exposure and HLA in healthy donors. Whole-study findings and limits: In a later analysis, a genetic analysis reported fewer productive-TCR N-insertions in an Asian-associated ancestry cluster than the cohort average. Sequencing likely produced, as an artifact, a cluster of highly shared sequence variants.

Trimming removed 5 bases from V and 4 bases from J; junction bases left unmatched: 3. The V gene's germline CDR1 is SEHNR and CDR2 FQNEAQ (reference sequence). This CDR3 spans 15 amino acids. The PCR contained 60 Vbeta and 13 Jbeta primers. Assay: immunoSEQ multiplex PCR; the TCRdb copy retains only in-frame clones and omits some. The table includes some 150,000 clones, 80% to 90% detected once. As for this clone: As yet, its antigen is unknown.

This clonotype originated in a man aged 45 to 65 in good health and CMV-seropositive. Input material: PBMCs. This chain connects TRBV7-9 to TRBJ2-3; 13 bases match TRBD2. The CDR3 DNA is TGTGCCAGCAGCACGGGACTAGCGGGGTCAGATACGCAGTATTTT. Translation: CASSTGLAGSDTQYF.